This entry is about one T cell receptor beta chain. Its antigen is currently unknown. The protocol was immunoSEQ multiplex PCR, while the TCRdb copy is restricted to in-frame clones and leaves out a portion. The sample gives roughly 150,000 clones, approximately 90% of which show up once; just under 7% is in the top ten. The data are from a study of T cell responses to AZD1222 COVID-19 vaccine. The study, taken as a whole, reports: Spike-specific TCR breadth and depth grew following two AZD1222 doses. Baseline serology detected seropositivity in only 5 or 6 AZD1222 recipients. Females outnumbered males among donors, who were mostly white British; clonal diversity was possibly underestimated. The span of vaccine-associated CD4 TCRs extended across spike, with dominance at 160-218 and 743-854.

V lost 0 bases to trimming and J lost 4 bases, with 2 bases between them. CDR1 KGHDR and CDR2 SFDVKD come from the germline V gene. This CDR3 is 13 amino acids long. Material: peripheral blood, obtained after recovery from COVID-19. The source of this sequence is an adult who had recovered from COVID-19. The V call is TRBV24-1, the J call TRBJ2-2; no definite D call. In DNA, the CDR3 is TGTGCCACCAGTGATTTGTCCACCGGGGAGCTGTTTTTT. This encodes CATSDLSTGELFF.